The clone carrying this TCR beta chain was recorded once. Treatment indicated: preoperative locoregional IRX-2 cytokine immunotherapy. Patients received preoperative, locoregional IRX-2 cytokine immunotherapy in a phase Ib study. The source of the sample is a study of preoperative IRX-2 immunotherapy in early breast cancer. CDR3 length equals 14 residues. V trimming: 4 bases; J trimming: 7 bases; junction bases outside the gene matches: 6. CDR1 and CDR2 (germline): SGHNT, YENEEA. Generated by immunoSEQ multiplex PCR, the TCRdb table keeps only in-frame clones and is missing some. In the table there are about 32,000 clones, roughly four fifths of which are singletons.

This TCR derives from a human donor with breast cancer. The chain uses TRBV11-3 and TRBJ1-5; 8 bases match TRBD1. The input for sequencing was lymph node tissue, taken from a patient treated with IRX-2 immunotherapy. The CDR3 DNA reads TGTGCCAGCAGCTCGACAGGGGCGAGGCAGCCCCAGCATTTT. It is translated as CASSSTGARQPQHF. The full variable domain, with the rest looked up from reference TRBV11-3 and TRBJ1-5, is EAGVVQSPRYKIIEKKQPVAFWCNPISGHNTLYWYLQNLGQGPELLIRYENEEAVDDSQLPKDRFSAERLKGVDSTLKIQPAELGDSAVYLCASSSTGARQPQHFGDGTRLSIL.